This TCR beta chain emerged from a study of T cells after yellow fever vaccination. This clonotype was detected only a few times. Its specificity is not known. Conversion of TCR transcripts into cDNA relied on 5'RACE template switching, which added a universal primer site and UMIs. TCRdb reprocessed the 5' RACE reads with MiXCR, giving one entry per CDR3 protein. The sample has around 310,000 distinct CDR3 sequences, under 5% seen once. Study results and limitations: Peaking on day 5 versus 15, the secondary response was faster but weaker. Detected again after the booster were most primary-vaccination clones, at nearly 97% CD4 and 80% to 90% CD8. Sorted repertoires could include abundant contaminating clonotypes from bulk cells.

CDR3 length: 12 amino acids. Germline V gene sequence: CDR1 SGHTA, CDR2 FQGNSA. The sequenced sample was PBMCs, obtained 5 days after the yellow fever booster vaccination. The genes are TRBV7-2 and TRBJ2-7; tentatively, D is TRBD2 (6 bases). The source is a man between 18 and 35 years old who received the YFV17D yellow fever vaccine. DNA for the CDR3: TGTGCCAGCAGCCGAGACTTAGGGACTCTATGGGTC. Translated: CASSRDLGTLWV.